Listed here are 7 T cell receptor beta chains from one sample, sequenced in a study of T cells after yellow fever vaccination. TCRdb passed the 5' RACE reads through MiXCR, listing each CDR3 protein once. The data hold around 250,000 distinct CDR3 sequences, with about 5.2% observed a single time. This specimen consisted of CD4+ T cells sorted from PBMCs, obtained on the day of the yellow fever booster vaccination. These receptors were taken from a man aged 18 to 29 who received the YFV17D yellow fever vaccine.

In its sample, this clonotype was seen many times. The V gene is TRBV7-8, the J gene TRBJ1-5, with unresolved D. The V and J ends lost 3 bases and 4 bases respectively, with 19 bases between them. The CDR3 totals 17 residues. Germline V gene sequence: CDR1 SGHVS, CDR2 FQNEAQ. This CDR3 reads CASSFDVRQAGNQPQHF. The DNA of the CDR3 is TGTGCCAGCAGCTTTGACGTCCGGCAGGCAGGAAATCAGCCCCAGCATTTT.

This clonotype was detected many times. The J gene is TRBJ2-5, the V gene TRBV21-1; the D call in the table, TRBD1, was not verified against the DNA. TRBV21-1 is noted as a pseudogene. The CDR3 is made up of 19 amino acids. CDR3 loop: CASSGRTGWGIASQETQYF. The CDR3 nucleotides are TGTGCCAGCAGCGGTCGGACAGGGTGGGGAATAGCTAGCCAAGAGACCCAGTACTTC.

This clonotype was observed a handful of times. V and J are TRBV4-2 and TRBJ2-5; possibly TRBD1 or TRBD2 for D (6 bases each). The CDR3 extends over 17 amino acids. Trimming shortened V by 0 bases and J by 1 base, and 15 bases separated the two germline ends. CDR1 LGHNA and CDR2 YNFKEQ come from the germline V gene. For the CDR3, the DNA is TGTGCCAGCAGCCAAGACCGGACCCGGGGGCCCCAAGAGACCCAGTACTTC. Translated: CASSQDRTRGPQETQYF.

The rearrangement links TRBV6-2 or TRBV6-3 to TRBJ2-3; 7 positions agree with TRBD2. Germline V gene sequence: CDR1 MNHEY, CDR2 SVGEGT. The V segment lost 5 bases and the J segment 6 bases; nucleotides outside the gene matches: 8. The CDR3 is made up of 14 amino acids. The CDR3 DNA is TGTGCCAGCAGTGGGGGGGTCCTGGCCGATACGCAGTATTTT. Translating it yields CASSGGVLADTQYF.

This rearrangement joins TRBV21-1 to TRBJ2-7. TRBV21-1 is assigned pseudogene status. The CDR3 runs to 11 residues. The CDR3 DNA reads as TGTGCCAGCAGCAAAAGGTGGGAGCAGTACGTC. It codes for CASSKRWEQYV.

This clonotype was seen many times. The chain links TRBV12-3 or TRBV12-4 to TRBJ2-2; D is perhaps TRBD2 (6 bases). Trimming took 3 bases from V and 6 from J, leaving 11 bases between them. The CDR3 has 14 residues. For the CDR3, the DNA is TGTGCCAGCAGTTTCTTCGGGACTCCCGGGGAGCTGTTTTTT. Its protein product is CASSFFGTPGELFF.

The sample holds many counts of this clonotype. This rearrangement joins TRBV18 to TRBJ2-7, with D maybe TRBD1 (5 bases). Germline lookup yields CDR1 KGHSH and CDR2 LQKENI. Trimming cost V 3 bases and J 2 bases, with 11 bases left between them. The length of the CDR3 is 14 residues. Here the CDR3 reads CASSPQAGPYEQYV. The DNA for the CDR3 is TGTGCCAGCTCACCCCAGGCAGGGCCCTACGAGCAGTACGTC.